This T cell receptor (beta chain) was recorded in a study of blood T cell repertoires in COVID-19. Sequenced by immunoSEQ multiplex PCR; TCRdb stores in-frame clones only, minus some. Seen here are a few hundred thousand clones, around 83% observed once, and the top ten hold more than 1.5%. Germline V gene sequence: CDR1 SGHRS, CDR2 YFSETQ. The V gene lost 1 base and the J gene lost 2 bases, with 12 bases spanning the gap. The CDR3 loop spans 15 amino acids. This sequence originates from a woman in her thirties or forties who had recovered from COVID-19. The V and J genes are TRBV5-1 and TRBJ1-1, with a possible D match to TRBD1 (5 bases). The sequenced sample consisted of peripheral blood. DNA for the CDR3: TGCGCCAGCAGCTTGTCTCCCCAGGGAAACACTGAAGCTTTCTTT. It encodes CASSLSPQGNTEAFF.